This T cell receptor (beta chain) stems from a study of T cells in Graves' hyperthyroidism and ophthalmopathy (dated by TCRdb to between 2019 and 2020). Background for the entire study: Peripheral blood was collected at initial diagnosis, before any treatment. To identify distinguishing TCR V-J signatures, a discovery cohort of 100 patients was used, comprising 43 with Graves' ophthalmopathy and approximately 57 with stable Graves' hyperthyroidism. Prospective prediction of ophthalmopathy was tested in an independent validation cohort of approximately 18 hyperthyroidism patients and 17 patients who later progressed to ophthalmopathy. The 95 to 100 discovery patients were randomly split 7:3 into training and test sets. The study also compared thyroid tissue and blood T-cell repertoires from about six Graves' hyperthyroidism patients. Following sampling, methimazole starting at 30 mg daily was given to hyperthyroidism patients, and high-dose intravenous methylprednisolone was given to ophthalmopathy patients. TCR Vbeta CDR3 sequencing of some 140 peripheral blood samples (under 45 ophthalmopathy, 70 to 85 hyperthyroidism and roughly 17 progressor patients) is reported in the paper. The full study reports these points: No statistical method was used to set the sample size in advance, and investigators knew the group allocation. Ophthalmopathy was separated from stable hyperthyroidism by a 13 V-J signature model, with over 85% sensitivity and approximately 81% specificity obtained in cross-validation and 80%/75% obtained in testing. Most expanded thyroid clonotypes (frequency above 0.001) were also detected in blood, a finding suggesting that blood repertoires may reflect thyroid immune responses. In validation, the model predicted progression to ophthalmopathy with approximately 70% sensitivity and less than 75% specificity, a median of about 6 months before onset.

The TCR beta CDR3 regions were amplified from the RNA transcripts. The TCR CDR3 was subjected to a first round of RT-PCR using the HTBI primer set and the Qiagen OneStep RT-PCR kit. A second multiplex PCR round built the libraries, followed by size selection and purification. Paired-end sequencing of the libraries was performed with 100 bp reads on an Illumina HiSeq2000. The original pipeline was this. Raw data were processed with SOAPnuke, discarding reads with adapters, uncalled bases, mean Phred below 15, or no exact constant-primer or identifier match. High-quality paired reads were merged using COPE v1.2.5, and each unique nucleotide sequence was defined as a clonotype. MiTCR v1.1 was used to align clonotypes to the IMGT TRBV, TRBD and TRBJ reference segments. The analysis was restricted to V-J combinations with a frequency above 0.0001, which together covered 99.2% of the repertoires. The TCS score was defined as F50 (clonal expansion) divided by E x V (chaos), with BLOSUM62-based TCRdist calculated between CDR3 peptides within each V-J. Welch's t-statistics and random forest reduced fewer than 550 V-J features to roughly 13, which were used in a naive Bayes classifier (R e1071). In TCRdb, the public reads were trimmed at Q25 with fastp and aligned with MiXCR, with productive beta chains retained. CDR3 protein duplicates are merged, each entry listing the most common genes and DNA. The V and J calls here are based on TCRdb, not the publication. The sample table contains roughly 740,000 distinct CDR3 sequences; only one count was recorded for roughly 15% of them. 8.4% of the sample goes to the ten largest clones.

In its sample, this clonotype was seen many times. Its antigen remains undetermined. It has no much larger one-base neighbor in the sample; base qualities were not kept. Graves' hyperthyroidism was defined as stable when no progression to ophthalmopathy occurred over 18 months of follow-up. Hyperthyroidism patients were aged 18 to 65 years and newly diagnosed, with disease duration of less than 2 months. Any patient with an uncontrolled infection, another autoimmune disease, pregnancy or lactation was excluded. Diagnoses relied on clinical symptoms, serum thyroxine and TRAb, thyroid ultrasound and orbital computed tomography. Ficoll-Paque density gradient centrifugation was used to isolate PBMCs from around 10 ml of fresh peripheral blood. Trizol reagent was used to extract total RNA, and RNA quality was then checked on an Agilent 2100 Bioanalyzer. The CDR1 and CDR2 encoded by the germline V gene are MNHNS and SASEGT. Including the terminal cysteine and phenylalanine, the CDR3 comprises 16 residues. This entry keeps only the CDR3 DNA: 48 bases, framed from base 1. The germline V and J ends show losses of 6 bases and 3 bases respectively, and no gene match explains 11 bases of the junction.

The rearranged chain carries TRBV6-1 and TRBJ2-1; 7 of the junction bases match TRBD1. The sequence was collected from a man younger than 35 with Graves' hyperthyroidism. Sequencing input: blood. The nucleotides are TGTGCCAGCAGGGTTTCCGGGACAGTGATCTACAATGAGCAGTTCTTC. This is translated as CASRVSGTVIYNEQFF.